This entry describes one TCR beta chain. J lost 4 bases, V lost 0 bases, and 1 base had no gene match. Germline V gene sequence: CDR1 MRHNA, CDR2 SNTAGT. This CDR3 region has 15 residues. The data are from a study of T cell responses to AZD1222 COVID-19 vaccine. Only in-frame clones appear in the TCRdb table, and some are missing; sequencing was by immunoSEQ multiplex PCR. The repertoire includes 150,000 to 200,000 clones, almost 95% of them detected once, and under 2.5% sits in the top ten. The gene calls are TRBV6-4 and TRBJ1-2; 11 bases are shared with TRBD1. Here the sequenced sample was peripheral blood, taken on day 0 of AZD1222 vaccination. The receptor was derived from an adult in good health. CDR3 loop: CASSDSGTGGYGYTF. The CDR3 DNA reads as TGTGCCAGCAGTGACTCGGGGACAGGGGGCTATGGCTACACCTTC.